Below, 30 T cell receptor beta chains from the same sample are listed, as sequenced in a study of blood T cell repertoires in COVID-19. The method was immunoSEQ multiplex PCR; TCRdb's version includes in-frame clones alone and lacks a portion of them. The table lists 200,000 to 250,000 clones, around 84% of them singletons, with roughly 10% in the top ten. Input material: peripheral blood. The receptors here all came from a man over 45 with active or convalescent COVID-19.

CDR3 region: CASSSKTSGREGNEQFF. The CDR3 DNA reads as TGCGCCAGCAGCTCTAAGACTAGCGGGAGAGAGGGCAATGAGCAGTTCTTC. The V call is TRBV5-1, the J call TRBJ2-1, with 12 bases that match TRBD2. Germline V gene data show CDR1 as SGHRS and CDR2 as YFSETQ. Unmatched junction bases numbered 10, after V lost 3 bases and J lost 6 bases. The CDR3 is 17 amino acids.

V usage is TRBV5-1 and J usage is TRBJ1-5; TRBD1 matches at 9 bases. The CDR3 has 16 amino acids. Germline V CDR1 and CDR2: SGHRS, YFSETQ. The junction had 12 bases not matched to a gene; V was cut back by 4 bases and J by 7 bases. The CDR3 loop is CASSQTIRQGDQPQHF. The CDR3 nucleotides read TGCGCCAGCAGCCAAACGATCAGACAGGGGGACCAGCCCCAGCATTTT.

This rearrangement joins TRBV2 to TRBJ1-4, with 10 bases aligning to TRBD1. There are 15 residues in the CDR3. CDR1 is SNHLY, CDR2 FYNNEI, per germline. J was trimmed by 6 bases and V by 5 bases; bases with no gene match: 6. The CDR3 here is CASSLTGGRYEKLFF. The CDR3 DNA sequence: TGTGCCAGCAGTTTGACAGGGGGCAGATATGAAAAACTGTTTTTT.

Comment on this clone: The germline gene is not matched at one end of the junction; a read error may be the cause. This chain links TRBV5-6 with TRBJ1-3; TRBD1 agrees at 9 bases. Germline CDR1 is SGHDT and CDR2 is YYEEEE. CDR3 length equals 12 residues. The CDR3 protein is CASSLPGTGSDF. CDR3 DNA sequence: TGTGCCAGCAGCTTGCCCGGGACAGGGTCAGATTTT.

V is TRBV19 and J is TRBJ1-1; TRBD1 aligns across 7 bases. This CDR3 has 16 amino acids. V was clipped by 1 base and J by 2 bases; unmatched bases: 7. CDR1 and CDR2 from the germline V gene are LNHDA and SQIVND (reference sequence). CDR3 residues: CASSIGAGGSNTEAFF. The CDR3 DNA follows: TGTGCCAGTAGTATAGGGGCAGGGGGAAGTAACACTGAAGCTTTCTTT.

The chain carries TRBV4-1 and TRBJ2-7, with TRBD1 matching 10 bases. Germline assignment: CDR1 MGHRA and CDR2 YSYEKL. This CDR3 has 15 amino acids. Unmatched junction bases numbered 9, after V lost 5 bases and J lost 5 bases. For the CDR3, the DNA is TGCGCCAGCAGCTCCCCGGGACAGGGGAACCACGAGCAGTACTTC. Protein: CASSSPGQGNHEQYF.

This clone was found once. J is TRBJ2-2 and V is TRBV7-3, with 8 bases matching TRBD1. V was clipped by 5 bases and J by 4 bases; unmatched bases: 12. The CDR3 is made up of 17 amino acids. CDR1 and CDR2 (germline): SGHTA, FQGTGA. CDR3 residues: CASSTSLDRGLTGELFF. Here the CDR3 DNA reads TGTGCCAGCAGCACTAGCCTTGACAGGGGCCTCACCGGGGAGCTGTTTTTT. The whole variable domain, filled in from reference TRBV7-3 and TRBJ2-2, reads GAGVSQTPSNKVTEKGKYVELRCDPISGHTALYWYRQSLGQGPEFLIYFQGTGAADDSGLPNDRFFAVRPEGSVSTLKIQRTERGDSAVYLCASSTSLDRGLTGELFFGEGSRLTVL.

The CDR3 here is CASSFRRGGGGGYTF. The CDR3 DNA sequence: TGTGCCAGCAGCTTCCGGCGCGGCGGCGGAGGCGGCTACACCTTC. The chain uses TRBV5-6 and TRBJ1-2; no firm D call. CDR3 length: 15 amino acids. Trimming took off 2 bases at V and 8 bases at J, with 19 bases between the two ends. Germline-derived CDR1 and CDR2 are SGHDT and YYEEEE.

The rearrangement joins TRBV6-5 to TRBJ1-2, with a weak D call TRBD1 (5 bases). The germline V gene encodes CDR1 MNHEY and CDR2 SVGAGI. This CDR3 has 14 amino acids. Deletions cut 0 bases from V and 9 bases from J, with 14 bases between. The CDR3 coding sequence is TGTGCCAGCAGTTACTCCGGGCAGGGTGAAAGCTACACCTTC. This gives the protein CASSYSGQGESYTF.

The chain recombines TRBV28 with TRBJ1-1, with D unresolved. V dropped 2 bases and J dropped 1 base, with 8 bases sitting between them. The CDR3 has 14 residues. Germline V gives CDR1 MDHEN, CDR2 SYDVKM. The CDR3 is CASSLVPGNTEAFF. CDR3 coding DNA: TGTGCCAGCAGTTTAGTCCCCGGGAACACTGAAGCTTTCTTT.

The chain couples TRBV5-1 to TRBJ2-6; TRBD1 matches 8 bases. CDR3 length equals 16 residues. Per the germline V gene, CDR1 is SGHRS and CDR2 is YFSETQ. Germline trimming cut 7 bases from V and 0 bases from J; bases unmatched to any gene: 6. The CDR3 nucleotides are TGCGCCAGCCGGGGACAGGAAAACTCTGGGGCCAACGTCCTGACTTTC. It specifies CASRGQENSGANVLTF.

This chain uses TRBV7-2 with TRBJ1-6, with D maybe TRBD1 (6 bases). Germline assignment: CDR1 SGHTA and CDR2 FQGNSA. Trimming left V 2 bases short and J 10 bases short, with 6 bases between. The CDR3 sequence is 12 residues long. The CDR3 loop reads CASSLQGSPLHF. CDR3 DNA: TGTGCCAGCAGCTTACAGGGGTCACCCCTCCACTTT.

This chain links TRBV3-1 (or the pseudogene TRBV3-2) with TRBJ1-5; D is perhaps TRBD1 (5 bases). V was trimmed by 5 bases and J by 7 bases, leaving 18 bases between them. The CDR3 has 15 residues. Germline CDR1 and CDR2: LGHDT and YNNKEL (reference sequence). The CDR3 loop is CASSSSGAPIQPQHF. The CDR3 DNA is TGTGCCAGCAGCTCGAGCGGGGCCCCAATCCAGCCCCAGCATTTT.

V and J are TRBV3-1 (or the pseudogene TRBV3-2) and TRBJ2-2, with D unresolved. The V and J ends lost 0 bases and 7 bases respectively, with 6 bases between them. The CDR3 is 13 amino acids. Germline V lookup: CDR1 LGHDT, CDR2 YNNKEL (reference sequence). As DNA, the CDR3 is TGTGCCAGCAGCCAAGACTTAATCGGGGAGCTGTTTTTT. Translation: CASSQDLIGELFF.

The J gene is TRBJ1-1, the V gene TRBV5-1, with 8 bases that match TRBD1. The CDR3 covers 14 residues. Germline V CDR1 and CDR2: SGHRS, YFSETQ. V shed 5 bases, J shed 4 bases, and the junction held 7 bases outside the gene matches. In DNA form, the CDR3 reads TGCGCCAGCAGTTCAGTACAGGGGGGCACTGAAGCTTTCTTT. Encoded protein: CASSSVQGGTEAFF.

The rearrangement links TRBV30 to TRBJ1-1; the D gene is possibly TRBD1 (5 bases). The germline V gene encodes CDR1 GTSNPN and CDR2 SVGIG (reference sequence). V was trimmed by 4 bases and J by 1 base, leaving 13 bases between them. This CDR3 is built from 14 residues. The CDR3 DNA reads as TGTGCCTGGATCGGGGGGATATCGAACACTGAAGCTTTCTTT. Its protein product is CAWIGGISNTEAFF.

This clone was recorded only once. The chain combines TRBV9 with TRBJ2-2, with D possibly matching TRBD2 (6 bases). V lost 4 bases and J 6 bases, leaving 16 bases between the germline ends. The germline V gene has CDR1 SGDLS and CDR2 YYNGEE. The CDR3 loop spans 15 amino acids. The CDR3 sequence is CASSPGGVGAGELFF. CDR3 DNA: TGTGCCAGCAGCCCGGGCGGGGTAGGGGCCGGGGAGCTGTTTTTT. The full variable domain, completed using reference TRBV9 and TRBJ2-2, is DSGVTQTPKHLITATGQRVTLRCSPRSGDLSVYWYQQSLDQGLQFLIQYYNGEERAKGNILERFSAQQFPDLHSELNLSSLELGDSALYFCASSPGGVGAGELFFGEGSRLTVL.

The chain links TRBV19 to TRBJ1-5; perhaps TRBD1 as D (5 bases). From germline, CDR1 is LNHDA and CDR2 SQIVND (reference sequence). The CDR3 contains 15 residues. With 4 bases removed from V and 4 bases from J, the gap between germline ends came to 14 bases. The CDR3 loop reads CASSTGHGGNQPQHF. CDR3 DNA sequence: TGTGCCAGTAGTACCGGACACGGTGGAAATCAGCCCCAGCATTTT.

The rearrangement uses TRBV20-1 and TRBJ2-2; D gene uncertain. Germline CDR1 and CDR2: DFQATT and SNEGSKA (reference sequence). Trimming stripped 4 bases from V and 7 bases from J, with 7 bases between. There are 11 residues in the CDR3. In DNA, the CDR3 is TGCAGTGCTACCAGTTACGGGGAGCTGTTTTTT. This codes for CSATSYGELFF.

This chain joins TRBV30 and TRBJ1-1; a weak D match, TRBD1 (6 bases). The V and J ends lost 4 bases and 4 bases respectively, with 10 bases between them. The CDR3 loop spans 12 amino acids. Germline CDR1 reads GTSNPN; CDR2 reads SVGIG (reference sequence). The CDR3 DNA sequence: TGTGCCTGGAAGGGGGGGATCACTGAAGCTTTCTTT. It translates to CAWKGGITEAFF.

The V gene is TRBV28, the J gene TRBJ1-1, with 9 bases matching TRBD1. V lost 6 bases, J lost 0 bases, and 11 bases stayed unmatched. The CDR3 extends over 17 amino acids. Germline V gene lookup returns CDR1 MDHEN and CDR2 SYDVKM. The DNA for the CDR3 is TGTGCCAGCAGGCCATACAGGGGGCAAGGTATGAACACTGAAGCTTTCTTT. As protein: CASRPYRGQGMNTEAFF.

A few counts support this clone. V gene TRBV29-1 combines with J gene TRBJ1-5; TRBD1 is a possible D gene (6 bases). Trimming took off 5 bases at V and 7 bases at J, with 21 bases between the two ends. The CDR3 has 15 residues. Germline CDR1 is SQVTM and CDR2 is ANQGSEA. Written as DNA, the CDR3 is TGCAGCGTTAGGCTCCCCGGGGGGGCCGGGCAGCCCCAGCATTTT. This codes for CSVRLPGGAGQPQHF.

The DNA of the CDR3 is TGTGCCAGCAGTTACGCCACCGGGACAGTGACCGATGAAAAACTGTTTTTT. Its translation: CASSYATGTVTDEKLFF. V and J are TRBV6-2 or TRBV6-3 and TRBJ1-4; 7 nucleotides line up with TRBD1. Trimming at V came to 2 bases and at J to 6 bases, leaving 12 bases not matched to a gene. The germline CDR1 and CDR2 sequences are MNHEY and SVGEGT. The CDR3 spans 17 residues.

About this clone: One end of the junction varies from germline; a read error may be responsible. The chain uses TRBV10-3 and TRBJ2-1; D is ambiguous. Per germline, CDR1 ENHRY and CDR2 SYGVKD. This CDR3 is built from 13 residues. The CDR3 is CAIGTTAYNEQLF. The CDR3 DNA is TGTGCCATCGGCACTACCGCCTACAATGAGCAGCTCTTC.

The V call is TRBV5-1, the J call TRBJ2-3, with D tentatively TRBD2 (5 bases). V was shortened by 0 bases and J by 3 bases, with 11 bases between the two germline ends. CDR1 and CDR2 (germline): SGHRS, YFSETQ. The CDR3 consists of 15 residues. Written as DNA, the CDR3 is TGCGCCAGCAGCTTGGCGCTAGCTAGTACAGATACGCAGTATTTT. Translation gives CASSLALASTDTQYF.

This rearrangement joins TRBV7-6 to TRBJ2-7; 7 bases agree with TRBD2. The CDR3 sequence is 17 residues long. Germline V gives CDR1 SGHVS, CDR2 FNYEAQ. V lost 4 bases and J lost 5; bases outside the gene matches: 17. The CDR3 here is CASSWGSGAGIDHEQYF. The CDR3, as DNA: TGTGCCAGCAGCTGGGGTTCGGGAGCGGGAATTGATCACGAGCAGTACTTC.

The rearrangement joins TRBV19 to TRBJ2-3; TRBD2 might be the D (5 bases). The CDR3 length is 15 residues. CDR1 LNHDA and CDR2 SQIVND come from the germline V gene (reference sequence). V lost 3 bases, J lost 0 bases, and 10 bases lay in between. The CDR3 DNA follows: TGTGCCAGTAGTATCGAGGGTCCTAGCACAGATACGCAGTATTTT. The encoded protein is CASSIEGPSTDTQYF.

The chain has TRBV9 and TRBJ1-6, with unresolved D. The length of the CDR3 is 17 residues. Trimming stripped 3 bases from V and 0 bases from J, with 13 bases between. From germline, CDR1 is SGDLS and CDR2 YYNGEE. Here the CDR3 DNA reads TGTGCCAGCAGCGCCTCACTGAGGAGCTCCTATAATTCACCCCTCCACTTT. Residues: CASSASLRSSYNSPLHF.

The CDR3 is CASSPGRLTDTQYF. CDR3 nucleotides: TGTGCCAGCAGTCCCGGCCGACTGACAGATACGCAGTATTTT. The V gene is TRBV6-5, the J gene TRBJ2-3; no clear D gene. The CDR3 consists of 14 residues. V was cut by 5 bases and J by 3 bases, with 12 bases left in between. CDR1 and CDR2 from the germline V gene are MNHEY and SVGAGI.

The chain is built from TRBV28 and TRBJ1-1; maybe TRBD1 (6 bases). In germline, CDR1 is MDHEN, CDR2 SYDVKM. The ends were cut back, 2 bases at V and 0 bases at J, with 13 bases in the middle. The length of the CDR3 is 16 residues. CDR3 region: CASSLRGAYMNTEAFF. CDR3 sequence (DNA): TGTGCCAGCAGTTTACGGGGGGCTTACATGAACACTGAAGCTTTCTTT.